This entry is about one T cell receptor beta chain. Its target is not known. The sample is drawn from a study of Ad26.COV2.S vaccination and SARS-CoV-2 variants. TCRdb's table, derived via immunoSEQ multiplex PCR, lists solely in-frame clones and lacks some. The sample includes 250,000 to 300,000 clones, approximately 89% seen only once; the top ten take less than 3.5%. Study findings and constraints: Placebo recipients had lower spike-specific TCR breadth than vaccine recipients.

Treatment in this sample: roughly 20 received Ad26.COV2.S at low or high dose, single or two shots; roughly five received placebo; per-sample allocation not given. Sampling took place 63 days after the first vaccine or placebo injection. The length of the CDR3 is 15 residues. The germline CDR1 and CDR2 sequences are ENHRY and SYGVKD. The V gene end was trimmed by 3 bases and the J gene end by 4 bases; junction bases not matched to a gene: 6. Sequenced material: peripheral blood, taken in a trial of Ad26.COV2.S vaccine versus placebo. This chain uses TRBV10-3 with TRBJ1-2; 9 bases fit TRBD1. The origin of this receptor is a person aged 18-65 years who received the Ad26.COV2.S COVID-19 vaccine or a placebo. The CDR3 loop is CAISDTGGSGYGYTF. The CDR3 DNA is TGTGCCATCAGTGACACAGGGGGCAGTGGCTATGGCTACACCTTC.